These 30 T cell receptor beta chains came from one sample sequenced in a study of blood T cell repertoires in COVID-19. This table comes from immunoSEQ multiplex PCR, and its TCRdb copy is limited to in-frame clones, with some not included. The data hold 200,000 to 300,000 clones, with 75% to 90% observed a single time. Input material: PBMCs or T cells enriched from blood (not recorded which). Receptors were obtained from a woman aged 40 to 50 with acute COVID-19.

This chain links TRBV20-1 with TRBJ2-5; 8 nucleotides agree with TRBD2. The germline CDR1 and CDR2 sequences are DFQATT and SNEGSKA (reference sequence). V was clipped by 3 bases and J by 4 bases; unmatched bases: 10. The CDR3 length is 15 residues. CDR3 residues: CSASGAREGVETQYF. CDR3 nucleotides: TGCAGTGCTAGTGGGGCCCGGGAGGGAGTAGAGACCCAGTACTTC.

The chain recombines TRBV3-1 (or the pseudogene TRBV3-2) with TRBJ2-7; no firm D call. The germline gives CDR1 LGHDT, CDR2 YNNKEL (reference sequence). The CDR3 has 14 amino acids. V lost 1 base, J lost 4 bases, and 11 bases lay in between. This chain's CDR3 is CASSQGVEDYEQYF. The CDR3 DNA sequence: TGTGCCAGCAGCCAAGGAGTTGAGGATTACGAGCAGTACTTC.

Of note for this clone: The junction departs from germline at one end; a sequencing error may be responsible. The chain couples TRBV5-5 to TRBJ1-4, with a possible D match to TRBD1 (6 bases). Germline CDR1 is SGHKS and CDR2 is YYEKEE (reference sequence). This CDR3 spans 14 amino acids. The CDR3 region is CASNLDSWDEKLFF. CDR3 in DNA: TGTGCCAGCAACTTGGACAGCTGGGATGAAAAACTGTTTTTT.

J is TRBJ2-7 and V is TRBV5-6; tentatively, D is TRBD2 (6 bases). The CDR3 is 14 residues long. With 4 bases removed from V and 5 bases from J, the gap between germline ends came to 16 bases. Germline V lookup: CDR1 SGHDT, CDR2 YYEEEE. CDR3 DNA: TGTGCCAGCAGCCCGGGTGGAGGGGAGGACGAGCAGTACTTC. Protein sequence: CASSPGGGEDEQYF.

This sequence joins TRBV13 and TRBJ2-5; the match to TRBD2 covers 11 bases. The CDR3 covers 17 residues. The V and J ends lost 2 bases and 4 bases, in that order; junction bases with no gene match: 9. Per the germline V gene, CDR1 is PRHDT and CDR2 is FYEKMQ (reference sequence). CDR3 sequence (DNA): TGTGCCAGCAGCTTACTACTAGCGGGAGATCAATCAGAGACCCAGTACTTC. Translated, it gives CASSLLLAGDQSETQYF.

This rearrangement joins TRBV5-1 to TRBJ1-1; D gene ambiguous. Germline CDR1 reads SGHRS; CDR2 reads YFSETQ. The CDR3 is 15 amino acids. Deletions cut 3 bases from V and 1 base from J, with 13 bases between. The CDR3 protein is CASSSLEGQNTEAFF. The CDR3 DNA reads TGCGCCAGCAGCTCCCTGGAGGGTCAGAACACTGAAGCTTTCTTT.

The rearrangement links TRBV9 to TRBJ2-1; 7 bases line up with TRBD2. The CDR3 length is 14 residues. Trimming removed 3 bases from V and 10 bases from J; junction bases left unmatched: 10. CDR1 SGDLS and CDR2 YYNGEE come from the germline V gene. CDR3 sequence (DNA): TGTGCCAGCAGCGAAAGCGGGAAGGTTTGGGAGCAGTTCTTC. It specifies CASSESGKVWEQFF.

V usage is TRBV7-9 and J usage is TRBJ1-1; D gene unclear. Germline V gene sequence: CDR1 SEHNR, CDR2 FQNEAQ (reference sequence). The CDR3 has 13 residues. Trimming stripped 5 bases from V and 4 bases from J, with 11 bases between. CDR3 amino acids: CASSKRGSTEAFF. CDR3 DNA: TGTGCCAGCAGCAAACGGGGTAGCACTGAAGCTTTCTTT.

V gene TRBV5-5 combines with J gene TRBJ1-6, with 9 bases fitting TRBD1. Germline CDR1 and CDR2: SGHKS and YYEKEE (reference sequence). Trimming took 2 bases from V and 8 from J; bases not matched to a gene: 2. The CDR3 is 14 amino acids. CDR3 coding DNA: TGTGCCAGCAGCTTTAGGGACAGGGATTCACCCCTCCACTTT. It codes for CASSFRDRDSPLHF.

V usage is TRBV5-1 and J usage is TRBJ2-7, with D possibly matching TRBD2 (5 bases). The CDR3 totals 15 residues. Germline values: CDR1 SGHRS, CDR2 YFSETQ. V lost 0 bases and J 2 bases, leaving 12 bases between the germline ends. This CDR3 is CASSLAPSGTYEQYF. CDR3 in DNA: TGCGCCAGCAGCTTGGCTCCCTCGGGGACCTACGAGCAGTACTTC.

By frequency in the sample, this clone is medium-sized (0.01 to 0.1%). V is TRBV28 and J is TRBJ2-7, with 8 nucleotides matching TRBD1. The V and J ends lost 6 bases and 4 bases, in that order; junction bases with no gene match: 2. The CDR3 has 12 residues. From germline, CDR1 is MDHEN and CDR2 SYDVKM. The CDR3 DNA reads as TGTGCCAGCAGCTGGACAGGGTACGAGCAGTACTTC. Its protein product is CASSWTGYEQYF.

Of note for this clone: Other DNA sequences in this sample translate to the same CDR3. The genes are TRBV5-1 and TRBJ2-2, with D possibly being TRBD1 (5 bases). The V gene lost 2 bases and the J gene lost 0 bases, with 8 bases spanning the gap. This CDR3 is 15 amino acids long. Germline CDR1 is SGHRS and CDR2 is YFSETQ. Here the CDR3 DNA reads TGCGCCAGCAGCTTAGGACATGCGAACACCGGGGAGCTGTTTTTT. This sequence encodes CASSLGHANTGELFF.

This clone showed up just once. A read error may account for a junction end that differs from germline. This sequence joins TRBV7-7 and TRBJ2-1, with D possibly TRBD2 on 6 matching bases. CDR1 SSHAT and CDR2 FNYEAQ come from the germline V gene (reference sequence). This CDR3 has 13 amino acids. CDR3 protein: CASSFDRGNEQFF. DNA of the CDR3: TGTGCTAGCAGCTTTGATCGGGGGAATGAGCAGTTCTTC.

The rearrangement uses TRBV7-2 and TRBJ2-1; D ambiguous. The V gene lost 3 bases and the J gene lost 2 bases, with 11 bases spanning the gap. The CDR3 is made up of 15 amino acids. Looked up from germline, CDR1 is SGHTA and CDR2 is FQGNSA. CDR3 coding DNA: TGTGCCAGCAGCTTTTTGAGCGCAACCTACAATGAGCAGTTCTTC. As protein: CASSFLSATYNEQFF. Complete variable domain (other parts from reference TRBV7-2 and TRBJ2-1): GAGVSQSPSNKVTEKGKDVELRCDPISGHTALYWYRQSLGQGLEFLIYFQGNSAPDKSGLPSDRFSAERTGGSVSTLTIQRTQQEDSAVYLCASSFLSATYNEQFFGPGTRLTVL.

This clone was observed once. The genes are TRBV4-1 and TRBJ2-5, with a tentative D call TRBD1 (5 bases). The CDR3 length is 16 residues. CDR1 is MGHRA and CDR2 is YSYEKL in the germline V gene. Trimming removed 0 bases at V and 5 bases at J, with 16 bases between. The CDR3 region is CASSQDGARGMETQYF. DNA for the CDR3: TGCGCCAGCAGCCAAGATGGGGCGCGTGGGATGGAGACCCAGTACTTC.

V is TRBV2 and J is TRBJ2-7; 12 bases map to TRBD1. V shed 7 bases and J 6 bases; nucleotides not matched to a gene: 4. The CDR3 covers 13 residues. Germline assignment: CDR1 SNHLY and CDR2 FYNNEI. CDR3 amino acids: CASKWDRGLEQYF. CDR3 bases: TGTGCCAGCAAGTGGGACAGGGGGCTCGAGCAGTACTTC.

This clone has a handful of counts. The sample carries other DNA sequences with the same CDR3. The chain links TRBV12-3 or TRBV12-4 to TRBJ1-2; a weak D match, TRBD1 (5 bases). The CDR3 has 13 residues. The V and J ends lost 3 bases and 4 bases respectively, with 9 bases between them. The CDR3 nucleotides read TGTGCCAGCAGTTTGGGGGGAGGCTATGGCTACACCTTC. This translates into CASSLGGGYGYTF.

The rearrangement uses TRBV12-3 or TRBV12-4 and TRBJ2-1; TRBD1 agrees at 7 bases. CDR3 length equals 13 residues. V lost 7 bases to trimming and J lost 9 bases; unmatched junction nucleotides: 9. As DNA, the CDR3 is TGTGCCAGCACCCTTGACAGGGTTGGTGAGCAGTTCTTC. This codes for CASTLDRVGEQFF.

DNA for the CDR3: TGTGCCAGCAGTTCACAGGGACCAGGTCAGCCCCAGCATTTT. It encodes CASSSQGPGQPQHF. The chain carries TRBV6-5 and TRBJ1-5; a possible D gene is TRBD1 (6 bases). Germline lookup yields CDR1 MNHEY and CDR2 SVGAGI. The V gene lost 4 bases and the J gene lost 6 bases, with 13 bases spanning the gap. This CDR3 is built from 14 residues.

The chain has TRBV18 and TRBJ2-5, with TRBD1 as a possible D gene (5 bases). The CDR3 is 16 residues long. CDR1 and CDR2 from the germline V gene are KGHSH and LQKENI. Trimming shortened V by 2 bases and J by 1 base, and 14 bases separated the two germline ends. The CDR3: CASSPFPRTSQETQYF. The CDR3, as DNA: TGTGCCAGCTCACCATTTCCCCGGACATCCCAAGAGACCCAGTACTTC.

Note on this clone: One junction end disagrees with the germline gene, perhaps due to a read error. The CDR3 region is CAISEAEEIQYF. CDR3 nucleotides: TGTGCCATCAGTGAGGCTGAAGAGATCCAGTACTTC. This sequence joins TRBV10-3 and TRBJ2-5; unclear D gene. The germline gives CDR1 ENHRY, CDR2 SYGVKD. CDR3 length: 12 amino acids.

The DNA of the CDR3 is TGTGCCAGCAGTGAAGCGCGGTCTGGGGGAGGTCTGTTTTTT. Translating it yields CASSEARSGGGLFF. The gene calls are TRBV6-1 and TRBJ1-4, with a weak D call TRBD1 (5 bases). The CDR3 spans 14 residues. CDR1 MNHNS and CDR2 SASEGT come from the germline V gene. The V end was cut by 0 bases, the J end by 14 bases, with 16 bases between.

This clone has just a few counts. In DNA, the CDR3 is TGTGCCAGCAGCTTGGCGGACTATGGCTACACCTTC. Encoded protein: CASSLADYGYTF. The chain has TRBV7-9 and TRBJ1-2; no firm D call. Per the germline V gene, CDR1 is SEHNR and CDR2 is FQNEAQ (reference sequence). V lost 3 bases and J 3 bases, leaving 5 bases between the germline ends. The CDR3 consists of 12 residues.

In the case of this clone: The same CDR3 arises from other DNA sequences in this sample as well. The V gene is TRBV5-4, the J gene TRBJ1-4; perhaps TRBD1 as D (5 bases). Trimming left V 0 bases short and J 0 bases short, with 9 bases between. This CDR3 is 16 amino acids long. Per germline, CDR1 SGHNT and CDR2 YYREEE (reference sequence). The CDR3: CASSLAGGATNEKLFF. For the CDR3, the DNA is TGTGCCAGCAGCTTGGCCGGGGGTGCAACTAATGAAAAACTGTTTTTT.

With regard to this clone: Other nucleotide sequences from this sample produce the same CDR3. This chain connects TRBV15 to TRBJ2-7, with D tentatively TRBD1 (6 bases). The germline gives CDR1 LNHNV, CDR2 YYDKDF (reference sequence). The V end lost 4 bases, the J end lost 1 base, and 8 bases lay between the germline ends. This CDR3 region has 13 residues. The CDR3 coding sequence is TGTGCCACCAGCACAGGGGATTCCTACGAGCAGTACTTC. It yields the protein CATSTGDSYEQYF. Full variable domain (rest looked up from reference TRBV15 and TRBJ2-7): DAMVIQNPRYQVTQFGKPVTLSCSQTLNHNVMYWYQQKSSQAPKLLFHYYDKDFNNEADTPDNFQSRRPNTSFCFLDIRSPGLGDTAMYLCATSTGDSYEQYFGPGTRLTVT.

The genes are TRBV27 and TRBJ2-2, with TRBD1 matching 9 bases. J was trimmed by 6 bases and V by 9 bases; bases with no gene match: 14. The CDR3 has 16 amino acids. Per the germline V gene, CDR1 is MNHEY and CDR2 is SMNVEV (reference sequence). CDR3 sequence: CARNTGTGCYAGELFF. Here the CDR3 DNA reads TGTGCCAGAAATACCGGGACAGGGTGTTACGCCGGGGAGCTGTTTTTT.

The rearrangement links TRBV5-1 to TRBJ2-5; D not certain. Germline-derived CDR1 and CDR2 are SGHRS and YFSETQ. CDR3 length: 14 amino acids. V dropped 4 bases and J dropped 0 bases, with 10 bases sitting between them. CDR3 loop: CASSTTGYQETQYF. CDR3 nucleotides: TGCGCCAGCAGCACGACTGGGTACCAAGAGACCCAGTACTTC.

This chain joins TRBV5-6 and TRBJ1-3, with 9 positions matching TRBD1. Trimming cost V 1 base and J 10 bases; bases outside gene matches: 6. Germline CDR1 is SGHDT and CDR2 is YYEEEE. There are 14 residues in the CDR3. CDR3 loop: CASSLLQGANTIYF. CDR3 sequence (DNA): TGTGCCAGCAGCTTGTTACAGGGGGCAAATACCATATATTTT.

The rearrangement uses TRBV6-6 and TRBJ1-1; a possible D gene is TRBD1 (5 bases). The V end was cut by 2 bases, the J end by 2 bases, with 9 bases between. This CDR3 contains 14 residues. CDR1 MNHNY and CDR2 SVGAGI come from the germline V gene (reference sequence). Here the CDR3 DNA reads TGTGCCAGCAGTTACGCGACAGAAAACACTGAAGCTTTCTTT. It translates to CASSYATENTEAFF.

CDR3 sequence (DNA): TGTGCCAGCAGCCCGGGACTAGCAGGGGAGACCCAGTACTTC. Protein: CASSPGLAGETQYF. V usage is TRBV5-4 and J usage is TRBJ2-5, with 9 bases aligning to TRBD2. CDR3 length equals 14 residues. The V segment lost 4 bases and the J segment 5 bases; nucleotides outside the gene matches: 6. The germline CDR1 and CDR2 sequences are SGHNT and YYREEE (reference sequence).